This TCR beta chain was retrieved from a study of T cell responses to AZD1222 COVID-19 vaccine. The CDR3 length is 16 residues. Germline values: CDR1 SGHRS, CDR2 YFSETQ. Trimming removed 1 base from V and 3 bases from J; junction bases left unmatched: 6. The repertoire was sequenced with immunoSEQ multiplex PCR; TCRdb's copy has only in-frame clones and lacks some. The sample comprises some 58,000 clones, nearly 80% of which are singletons, and just under 5% rests with the top ten. Second-dose recipients at about 4 or about 12 weeks were treated as one pooled group. Broader study findings: Spike-specific TCR breadth and depth rose after two AZD1222 doses. Only six or seven AZD1222 recipients were seropositive at baseline. Sampling that yielded the repertoires occurred only after the peak T cell response.

In the case of this clone: Its antigen is not identified.

The chain recombines TRBV5-1 with TRBJ1-1; 10 nucleotides line up with TRBD1. Sequenced material: peripheral blood, taken 28 days after the second AZD1222 dose. The sequence was obtained from an adult who received the AZD1222 COVID-19 vaccine. CDR3 region: CASSLWGTGADTEAFF. CDR3 nucleotides: TGCGCCAGCAGCTTGTGGGGGACAGGGGCGGACACTGAAGCTTTCTTT.